The 5 T cell receptor beta chains below all came from one sample that was sequenced in a study of T-cell memory formation after mild COVID-19. Via MiXCR, TCRdb re-called the 5' RACE reads, giving one row per CDR3 protein. The profile covers hundreds of thousands of distinct CDR3 sequences, with roughly 18% appearing a single time and 20% to 25% taken by the ten largest. Sequenced: PBMCs or a T cell subset sorted from them (not recorded which). These receptors were taken from a man aged 18 to 30 who had mild COVID-19 (a few samples of this study predate the infection). Cell type and time point are not known.

This clonotype was seen only a few times. V gene TRBV6-6 combines with J gene TRBJ1-3; 7 bases line up with TRBD1. The J segment lost 3 bases and the V segment lost 7 bases, leaving 6 bases of the junction unmatched. The germline V gene has CDR1 MNHNY and CDR2 SVGAGI (reference sequence). There are 14 residues in the CDR3. CDR3 protein: CASTLDRDGNTIYF. The CDR3 DNA follows: TGTGCCAGCACCTTAGACAGGGATGGAAACACCATATATTTT.

The CDR3 DNA is TGTGCCACCAGTGATTTGGGGGCGACCGGGGAGCTGTTTTTT. This encodes CATSDLGATGELFF. V gene TRBV24-1 combines with J gene TRBJ2-2; a weak D match, TRBD1 (5 bases). Trimming left V 0 bases short and J 5 bases short, with 6 bases between. Germline V CDR1 and CDR2: KGHDR, SFDVKD. CDR3 size: 14 residues.

This clonotype was detected only a few times. This chain connects TRBV3-1 to TRBJ2-7, with 9 bases that match TRBD1. The CDR3 totals 16 residues. Germline CDR1 is LGHDT and CDR2 is YNNKEL (reference sequence). V lost 4 bases to trimming and J lost 4 bases; unmatched junction nucleotides: 11. The CDR3 nucleotides read TGTGCCAGCAGCCCAGATATGGGGACAGGGTTATACGAGCAGTACTTC. Translating it yields CASSPDMGTGLYEQYF.

This clonotype was counted only a few times. The V call is TRBV30, the J call TRBJ1-1, with D possibly being TRBD1 (5 bases). The V end was cut by 7 bases, the J end by 6 bases, with 18 bases between. The CDR3 sequence is 13 residues long. Germline assignment: CDR1 GTSNPN and CDR2 SVGIG (reference sequence). CDR3 in amino acids: CAYKRQIESEAFF. DNA for the CDR3: TGTGCCTACAAAAGACAGATAGAGTCTGAAGCTTTCTTT.

This clonotype was observed a few times. J is TRBJ1-6 and V is TRBV20-1, with 9 bases matching TRBD1. Germline lookup yields CDR1 DFQATT and CDR2 SNEGSKA (reference sequence). This CDR3 region has 11 residues. The CDR3 DNA sequence: TGCAGGGGACAGGGTGATTCACCCCTCCACTTT. Amino acids: CRGQGDSPLHF.